This T cell receptor beta chain was retrieved from a study of PD-1 blockade in classical Hodgkin lymphoma. Study details: A 3 mg/kg intravenous dose of nivolumab was received by patients every 2 weeks.

Each patient relapsed following autologous stem cell transplantation, and prior brentuximab vedotin exposure differed. The method was immunoSEQ multiplex PCR; TCRdb's version includes in-frame clones alone and lacks a portion of them. Here the sample spans about 41,000 clones, more than 70% being singletons. General study results and limits: TCR diversity rose significantly by C4D1 in CD4+ but not CD8+ cells. Newly diagnosed and completely responding patients shared comparable baseline diversity.

About this clone: Its specificity is not known.

The germline V and J ends were trimmed by 4 bases and 3 bases, with 12 bases remaining between them. Germline CDR1 LGHNA, CDR2 YSLEER. The CDR3 totals 15 residues. This receptor was identified in a human donor with classical Hodgkin lymphoma. This chain joins TRBV4-3 and TRBJ1-4; D ambiguous. The sample was peripheral blood mononuclear cells (PBMCs), taken at baseline. The CDR3 DNA follows: TGCGCCAGCAGCCCAACCGTGGGCTCTAATGAAAAACTGTTTTTT. Amino acids: CASSPTVGSNEKLFF.